One and the same sample provided the 11 T cell receptor beta chains below, sequenced in a study of cytomegalovirus exposure and HLA in healthy donors. 60 Vbeta and 13 Jbeta primers were used in PCR. This table comes from immunoSEQ multiplex PCR, and its TCRdb copy is limited to in-frame clones, with some not included. This table holds about 200,000 clones, roughly 85% found once. Sequenced: PBMCs. The receptor source for this set is a woman aged 18-29 years in good health and CMV-seronegative.

The chain links TRBV21-1 to TRBJ2-7; the table's D call TRBD1 went unverified against the DNA. TRBV21-1 is noted as a pseudogene. CDR3 length equals 15 residues. The CDR3 coding sequence is TGTGCCAGCAGCAAAGTTAGTAGGGGGCGATACGAGCAGTACGTC. Encoded protein: CASSKVSRGRYEQYV.

This clone was seen once. The J gene is TRBJ2-7, the V gene TRBV5-8, with TRBD1 as a possible D gene (6 bases). Germline V gene sequence: CDR1 SGHTS, CDR2 YDEGEE. Trimming left V 2 bases short and J 6 bases short, with 12 bases between. The CDR3 length is 13 residues. The CDR3 DNA reads as TGTGCCAGCAGCTTAATAACAGGGAGCGAGCAGTACGTC. Translation gives CASSLITGSEQYV.

As to this clone: Given the absence of the conserved phenylalanine or tryptophan at the CDR3 end, a read error is likely. The chain links TRBV29-1 to TRBJ2-7; D might be TRBD1 (6 bases). Germline-derived CDR1 and CDR2 are SQVTM and ANQGSEA. The length of the CDR3 is 13 residues. V shed 5 bases and J shed 3 bases, with 14 bases lying between them. CDR3 protein: CSVTDSLLYEQYL. CDR3 bases: TGCAGCGTTACGGACAGCCTCCTCTACGAGCAGTACCTC.

The V and J genes are TRBV4-3 and TRBJ1-5, with 8 bases lining up with TRBD1. J lost 5 bases, V lost 2 bases, and 8 bases had no gene match. CDR3 length: 16 amino acids. Looked up from germline, CDR1 is LGHNA and CDR2 is YSLEER. In nucleotides, the CDR3 is TGCGCCAGCAGCCAAAAAGCGACAGGGGCTGATCAGCCCCAGCATTTT. Amino acid sequence: CASSQKATGADQPQHF.

The genes are TRBV30 and TRBJ2-1, with 14 bases identical to TRBD2. This CDR3 is 14 amino acids long. Germline V gives CDR1 GTSNPN, CDR2 SVGIG (reference sequence). The V segment lost 7 bases and the J segment 10 bases; nucleotides outside the gene matches: 9. CDR3 in DNA: TGTGCCTTTAAGACTAGCGGGAGGGTACGCGAGCAGTTCTTC. Its protein product is CAFKTSGRVREQFF.

The genes are TRBV5-5 and TRBJ2-3; TRBD2 might be the D (5 bases). CDR3 length: 16 amino acids. With 0 bases removed from V and 4 bases from J, the gap between germline ends came to 15 bases. CDR1 is SGHKS and CDR2 is YYEKEE in the germline V gene (reference sequence). The CDR3 region is CASSLAGEGIPDTQYF. CDR3 coding DNA: TGTGCCAGCAGCTTGGCGGGTGAGGGAATTCCAGATACGCAGTATTTT.

The V gene is TRBV7-8, the J gene TRBJ2-5, with 7 positions matching TRBD1. V shed 7 bases, J shed 2 bases, and the junction held 13 bases outside the gene matches. The CDR3 extends over 16 amino acids. Germline CDR1 and CDR2: SGHVS and FQNEAQ. Here the CDR3 reads CASIQLGGAKQETQYF. The CDR3 bases are TGTGCCAGCATCCAGCTAGGGGGCGCAAAGCAAGAGACCCAGTACTTC. The whole variable domain, remainder taken from reference TRBV7-8 and TRBJ2-5, is GAGVSQSPRYKVAKRGQDVALRCDPISGHVSLFWYQQALGQGPEFLTYFQNEAQLDKSGLPSDRFFAERPEGSVSTLKIQRTQQEDSAVYLCASIQLGGAKQETQYFGPGTRLLVL.

The rearrangement uses TRBV7-2 and TRBJ2-1; 8 nucleotides line up with TRBD2. The V gene's germline CDR1 is SGHTA and CDR2 FQGNSA. V dropped 1 base and J dropped 10; count of bases not matched to a gene: 9. The CDR3 contains 15 residues. The CDR3 nucleotides are TGTGCCAGCAGCTTAGTAGGCGGGAGGATTGGGGAGCAGTTCTTC. Translated: CASSLVGGRIGEQFF.

This clone was recorded only once. This rearrangement joins TRBV19 to TRBJ2-1; 11 positions match TRBD2. After removal of 8 bases from V and 0 bases from J, the junction contained 6 bases not matched to a gene. Germline V gene data show CDR1 as LNHDA and CDR2 as SQIVND (reference sequence). The CDR3 runs to 16 residues. The CDR3 nucleotides read TGTGCCAGTTGTAGCGGGGGGGGGAGCTCCTACAATGAGCAGTTCTTC. Its translation: CASCSGGGSSYNEQFF.

This chain links TRBV28 with TRBJ1-3; no clear D. The V gene lost 10 bases and the J gene lost 6 bases, with 16 bases spanning the gap. Looked up from germline, CDR1 is MDHEN and CDR2 is SYDVKM. The CDR3 contains 13 residues. The chain's CDR3 is CATSGRSANTIYF. In DNA form, the CDR3 reads TGTGCCACGTCGGGTCGGAGTGCAAACACCATATATTTT.

The CDR3 sequence: CAITRDRGQETQYF. The CDR3 DNA reads TGTGCGATAACCCGGGACAGGGGGCAAGAGACCCAGTACTTC. The chain couples TRBV28 to TRBJ2-5, with 11 bases identical to TRBD1. Germline V lookup: CDR1 MDHEN, CDR2 SYDVKM. The CDR3 spans 14 residues.